This TCR beta chain originates from a study of PD-1 blockade in classical Hodgkin lymphoma. Study-level findings and limits: Newly diagnosed patients were reported to start with lower TCR diversity than healthy donors. With respect to the repertoire differences, their causes, possibly disease activity or prior therapy, remain undefined. The CD4+ diversity rise by C4D1 was clearest in complete responders.

The germline CDR1 and CDR2 sequences are MNHEY and SVGAGI. Trimming cost V 6 bases and J 5 bases, with 18 bases left between them. This CDR3 has 15 amino acids. Some clones are missing from TCRdb's copy, which holds only in-frame ones; the method was immunoSEQ multiplex PCR. The profile shows 13,000 to 15,000 clones, more than 80% of them singletons. Points on this clone: No antigen is known for it.

Noted time point: cycle 4 day 1 (C4D1), after 6 weeks of nivolumab. Each patient relapsed following autologous stem cell transplantation, and prior brentuximab vedotin exposure differed. Sequencing used peripheral blood mononuclear cells (PBMCs), obtained before the fourth cycle of nivolumab. This sequence originates from a human donor with classical Hodgkin lymphoma. This chain joins TRBV6-5 and TRBJ2-3; tentatively, D is TRBD2 (5 bases). For the CDR3, the DNA is TGTGCCAGCAGGACCCGACTACGGGCGGGAGATACGCAGTATTTT. It encodes CASRTRLRAGDTQYF.